This TCR beta chain was obtained from a study of Graves' ophthalmopathy and Graves' hyperthyroidism. The V gene's germline CDR1 is DFQATT and CDR2 SNEGSKA (reference sequence). V was pared by 1 base and J by 1 base, with 7 bases of the junction left unmatched. The CDR3 totals 16 residues. RNA served as the template for amplifying TCR beta CDR3 regions. HTBI primers were employed in first-round RT-PCR, then a second-round multiplex PCR followed. TCRdb called the multiplex PCR reads again in MiXCR, with one record for every CDR3 protein. Counted here are about 1.2 million distinct CDR3 sequences, less than 45% occurring once; the ten biggest clones make up roughly 11%.

The V call is TRBV20-1, the J call TRBJ2-7; TRBD1 aligns across 10 bases. The receptor's source is an adult man with Graves' hyperthyroidism. Sample: peripheral blood or thyroid tissue (not recorded which). The CDR3, as DNA: TGCAGTGCTAGAGGCCTCGGACAGGGGGGATCCTACGAGCAGTACTTC. Translating gives CSARGLGQGGSYEQYF.